This T cell receptor beta chain was obtained from a study of blood T cell repertoires in COVID-19. About the research overall: The origin of the acute and convalescent COVID-19 samples was the United States, Italy and Spain.

Across under 25 US areas, participants ranged in age from 18 to 89 years. In assigning cohorts, the study relied on participant-reported clinical history. Profiling relied on immunoSEQ multiplex PCR, and the TCRdb table lists in-frame clones only, not all of them. The repertoire includes about 300,000 clones, 70% to 90% of them detected once, and around 6% sits in the top ten. Sequencing was carried out using PBMCs or T cells enriched from blood (not recorded which). This sequence originates from a woman in her twenties or thirties who had recovered from COVID-19.

The CDR3 reads CASSDRDRGGTGELFF. DNA of the CDR3: TGTGCCAGCAGCGATCGCGACAGGGGAGGGACCGGGGAGCTGTTTTTT. This chain links TRBV9 with TRBJ2-2; a possible D gene is TRBD1 (8 bases). V lost 3 bases to trimming and J lost 5 bases, with 17 bases between them. CDR3 size: 16 residues. The germline V gene has CDR1 SGDLS and CDR2 YYNGEE. Filled out from reference TRBV9 and TRBJ2-2, the complete variable domain reads DSGVTQTPKHLITATGQRVTLRCSPRSGDLSVYWYQQSLDQGLQFLIQYYNGEERAKGNILERFSAQQFPDLHSELNLSSLELGDSALYFCASSDRDRGGTGELFFGEGSRLTVL.